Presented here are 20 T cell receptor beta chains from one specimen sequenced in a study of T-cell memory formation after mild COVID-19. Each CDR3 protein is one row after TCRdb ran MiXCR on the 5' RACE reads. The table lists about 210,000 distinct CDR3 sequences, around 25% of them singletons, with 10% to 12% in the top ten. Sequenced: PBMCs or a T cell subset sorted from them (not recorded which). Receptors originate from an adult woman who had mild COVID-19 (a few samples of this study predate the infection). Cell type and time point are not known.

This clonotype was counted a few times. CDR3 in DNA: TGCAGTGCTAGACCCCTTAGGACCTCTCCCTCTGGGGCCAACGTCCTGACTTTC. Protein product: CSARPLRTSPSGANVLTF. V usage is TRBV20-1 and J usage is TRBJ2-6; D remains unclear. Deletions cut 2 bases from V and 0 bases from J, with 17 bases between. This CDR3 has 18 residues. Germline V gene data show CDR1 as DFQATT and CDR2 as SNEGSKA (reference sequence).

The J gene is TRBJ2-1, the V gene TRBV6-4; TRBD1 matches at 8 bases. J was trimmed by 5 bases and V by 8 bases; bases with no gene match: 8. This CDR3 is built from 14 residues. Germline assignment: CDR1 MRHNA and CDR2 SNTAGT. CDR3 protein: CASPYMDRDNEQFF. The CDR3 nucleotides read TGTGCCAGCCCGTATATGGACAGGGACAATGAGCAGTTCTTC.

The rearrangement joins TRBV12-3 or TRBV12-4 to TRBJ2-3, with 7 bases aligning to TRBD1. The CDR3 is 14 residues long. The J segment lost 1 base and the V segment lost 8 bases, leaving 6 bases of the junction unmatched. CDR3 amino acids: CASGNRGGTDTQYF. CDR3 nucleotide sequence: TGTGCCAGCGGAAACAGGGGCGGCACAGATACGCAGTATTTT.

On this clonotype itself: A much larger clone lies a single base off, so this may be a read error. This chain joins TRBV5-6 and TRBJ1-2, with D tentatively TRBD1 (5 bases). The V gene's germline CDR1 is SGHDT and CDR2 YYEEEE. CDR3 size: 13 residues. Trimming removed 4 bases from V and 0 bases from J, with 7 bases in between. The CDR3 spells CASSRGTNYGYTF. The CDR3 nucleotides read TGTGCCAGCAGCCGGGGGACTAACTATGGCTACACCTTC.

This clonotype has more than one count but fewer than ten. CDR3 sequence reads: CASSAGENFRGYTF. CDR3 DNA sequence: TGTGCCAGCAGTGCTGGTGAAAATTTTCGGGGCTACACCTTC. This chain uses TRBV2 with TRBJ1-2; D remains unclear. Trimming removed 4 bases at V and 8 bases at J, with 17 bases between. The germline V gene encodes CDR1 SNHLY and CDR2 FYNNEI. This CDR3 spans 14 amino acids.

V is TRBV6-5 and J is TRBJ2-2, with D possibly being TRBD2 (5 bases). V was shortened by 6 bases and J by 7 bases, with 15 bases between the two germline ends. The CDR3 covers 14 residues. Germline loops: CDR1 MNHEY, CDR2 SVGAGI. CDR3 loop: CASRTRRAIGELFF. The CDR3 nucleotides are TGTGCCAGCAGAACCCGGCGGGCTATCGGGGAGCTGTTTTTT.

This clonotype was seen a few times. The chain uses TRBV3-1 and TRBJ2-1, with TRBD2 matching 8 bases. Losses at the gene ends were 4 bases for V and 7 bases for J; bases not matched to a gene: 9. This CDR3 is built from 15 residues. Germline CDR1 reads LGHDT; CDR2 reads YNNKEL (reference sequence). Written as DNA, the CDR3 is TGTGCCAGCAGCCGCGGGACTAGGCTCGAAAATGAGCAGTTCTTC. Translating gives CASSRGTRLENEQFF.

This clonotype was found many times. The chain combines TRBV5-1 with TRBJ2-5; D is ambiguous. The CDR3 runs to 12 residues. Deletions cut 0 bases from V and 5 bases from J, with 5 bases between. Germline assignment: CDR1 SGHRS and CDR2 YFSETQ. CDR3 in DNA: TGCGCCAGCAGCTTGGAAGGGGAGACCCAGTACTTC. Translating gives CASSLEGETQYF.

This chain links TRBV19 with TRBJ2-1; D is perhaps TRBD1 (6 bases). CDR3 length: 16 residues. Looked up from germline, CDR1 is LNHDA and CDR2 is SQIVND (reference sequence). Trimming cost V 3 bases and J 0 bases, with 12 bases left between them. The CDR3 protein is CASSIGGGGSYNEQFF. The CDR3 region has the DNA TGTGCCAGTAGTATTGGGGGCGGTGGCTCCTACAATGAGCAGTTCTTC.

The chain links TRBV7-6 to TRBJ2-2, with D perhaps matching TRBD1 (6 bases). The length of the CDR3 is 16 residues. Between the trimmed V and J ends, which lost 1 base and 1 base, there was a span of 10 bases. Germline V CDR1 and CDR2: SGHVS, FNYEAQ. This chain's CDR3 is CASSLVVTGNTGELFF. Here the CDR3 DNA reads TGTGCCAGCAGCTTAGTCGTGACAGGGAACACCGGGGAGCTGTTTTTT.

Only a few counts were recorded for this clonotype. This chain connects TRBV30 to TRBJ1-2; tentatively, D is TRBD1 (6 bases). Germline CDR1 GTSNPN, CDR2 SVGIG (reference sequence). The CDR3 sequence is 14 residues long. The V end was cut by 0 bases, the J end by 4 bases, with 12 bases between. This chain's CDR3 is CAWSVEGGIYGYTF. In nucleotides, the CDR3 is TGTGCCTGGAGTGTAGAAGGGGGAATCTATGGCTACACCTTC.

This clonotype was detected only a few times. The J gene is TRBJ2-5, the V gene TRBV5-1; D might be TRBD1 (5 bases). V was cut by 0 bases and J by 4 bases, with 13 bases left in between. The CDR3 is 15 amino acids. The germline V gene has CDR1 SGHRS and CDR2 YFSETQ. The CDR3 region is CASSLAPGNRETQYF. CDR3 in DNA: TGCGCCAGCAGCTTGGCCCCAGGGAATAGAGAGACCCAGTACTTC.

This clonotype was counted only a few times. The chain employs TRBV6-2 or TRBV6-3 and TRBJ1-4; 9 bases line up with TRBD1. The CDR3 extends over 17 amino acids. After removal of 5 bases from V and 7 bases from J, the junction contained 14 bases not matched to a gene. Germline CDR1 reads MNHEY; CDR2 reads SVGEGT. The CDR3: CASSHHSTGTGREKLFF. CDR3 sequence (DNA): TGTGCCAGCAGTCATCATTCGACCGGGACAGGGCGTGAAAAACTGTTTTTT.

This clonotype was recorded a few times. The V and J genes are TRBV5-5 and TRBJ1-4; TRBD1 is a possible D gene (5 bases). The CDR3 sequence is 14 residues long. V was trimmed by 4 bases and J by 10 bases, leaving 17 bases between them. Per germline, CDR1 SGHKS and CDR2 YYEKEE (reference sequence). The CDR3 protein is CASSTYAGDGKLFF. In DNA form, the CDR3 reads TGTGCCAGCAGCACGTACGCGGGGGACGGAAAACTGTTTTTT.

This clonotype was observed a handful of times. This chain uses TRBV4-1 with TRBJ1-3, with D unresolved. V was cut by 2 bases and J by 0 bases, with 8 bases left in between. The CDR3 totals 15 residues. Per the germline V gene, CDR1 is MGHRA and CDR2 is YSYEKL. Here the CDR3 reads CASSQRTVSGNTIYF. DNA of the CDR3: TGCGCCAGCAGCCAACGGACGGTCTCTGGAAACACCATATATTTT.

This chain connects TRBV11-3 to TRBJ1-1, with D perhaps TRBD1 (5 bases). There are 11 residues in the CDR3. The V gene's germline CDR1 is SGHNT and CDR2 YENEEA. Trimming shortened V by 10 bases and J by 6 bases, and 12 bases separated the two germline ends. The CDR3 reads CATRQKAEAFF. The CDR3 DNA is TGTGCCACAAGACAGAAGGCTGAAGCTTTCTTT.

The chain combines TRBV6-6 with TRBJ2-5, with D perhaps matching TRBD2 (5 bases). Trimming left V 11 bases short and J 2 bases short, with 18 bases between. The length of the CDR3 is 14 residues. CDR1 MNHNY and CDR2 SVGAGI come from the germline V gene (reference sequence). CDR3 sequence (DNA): TGTGCCTCAGCTCGGTCGCGGGTACAAGAGACCCAGTACTTC. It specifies CASARSRVQETQYF.

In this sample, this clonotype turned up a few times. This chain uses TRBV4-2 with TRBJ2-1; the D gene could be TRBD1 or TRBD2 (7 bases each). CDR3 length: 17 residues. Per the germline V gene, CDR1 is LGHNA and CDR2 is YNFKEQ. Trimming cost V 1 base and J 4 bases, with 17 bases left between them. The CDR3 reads CASSQVRRQGGYNEQFF. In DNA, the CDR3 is TGTGCCAGCAGCCAAGTAAGGCGACAGGGAGGGTACAATGAGCAGTTCTTC.

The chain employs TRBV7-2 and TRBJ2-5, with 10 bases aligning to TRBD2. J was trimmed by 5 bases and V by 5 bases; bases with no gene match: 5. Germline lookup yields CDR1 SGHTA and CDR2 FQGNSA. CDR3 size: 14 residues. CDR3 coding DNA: TGTGCCAGCAGCACTCAGACTAGCGGGGAGACCCAGTACTTC. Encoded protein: CASSTQTSGETQYF.

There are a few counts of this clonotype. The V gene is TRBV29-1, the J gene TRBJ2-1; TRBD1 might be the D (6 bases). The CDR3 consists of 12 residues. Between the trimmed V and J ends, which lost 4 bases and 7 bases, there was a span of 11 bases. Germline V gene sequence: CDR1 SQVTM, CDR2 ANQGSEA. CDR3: CSVVIQGNEQFF. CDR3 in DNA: TGCAGCGTTGTGATCCAGGGGAATGAGCAGTTCTTC.